The T cell receptor beta chain described here comes from a study of T cells in Graves' hyperthyroidism and ophthalmopathy. Study overall: Before treatment of any kind, peripheral blood was taken at initial diagnosis. The study, taken as a whole, reports: Expanded thyroid clonotypes (above 0.001) were mostly also found in blood.

Amplified regions were TCR beta CDR3 sequences from RNA transcripts. When the TCR CDR3 underwent first-round RT-PCR, the HTBI primer set was used. TCRdb re-called the multiplex PCR reads through MiXCR, storing one row per CDR3 protein. The data contain about half a million distinct CDR3 sequences, roughly 22% of them singletons. This clonotype was detected only once. Its antigen is as yet unknown. With 3 bases clipped from V and 5 bases from J, the junction kept 9 bases outside the gene matches. There are 15 residues in the CDR3. CDR1 and CDR2 (germline): SGDLS, YYNGEE. The chain combines TRBV9 with TRBJ2-5; TRBD2 agrees at 8 bases. The sequenced sample was blood. The TCR sequence derives from a woman aged 70-85 years with Graves' ophthalmopathy. The CDR3 DNA reads TGTGCCAGCAGCGCCTCCGGGACTAGTGGGGAGACCCAGTACTTC. Its translation is CASSASGTSGETQYF.